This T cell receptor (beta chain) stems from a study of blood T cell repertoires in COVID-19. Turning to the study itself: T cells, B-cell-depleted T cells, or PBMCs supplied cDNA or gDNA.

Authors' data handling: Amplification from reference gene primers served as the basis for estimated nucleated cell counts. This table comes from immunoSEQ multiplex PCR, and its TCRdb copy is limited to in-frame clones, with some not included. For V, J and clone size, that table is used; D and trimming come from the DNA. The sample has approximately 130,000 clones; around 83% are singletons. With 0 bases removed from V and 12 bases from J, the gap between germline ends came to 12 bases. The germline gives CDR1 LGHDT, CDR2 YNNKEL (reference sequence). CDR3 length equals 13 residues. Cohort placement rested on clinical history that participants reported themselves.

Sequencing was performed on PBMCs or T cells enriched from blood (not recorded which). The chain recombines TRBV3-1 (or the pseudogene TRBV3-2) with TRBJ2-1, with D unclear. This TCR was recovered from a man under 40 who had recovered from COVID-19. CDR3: CASSQEVRQVQFF. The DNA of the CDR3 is TGTGCCAGCAGCCAAGAGGTCAGGCAAGTGCAGTTCTTC.